This T cell receptor (beta chain) was observed in a study of T cell repertoires in cytomegalovirus infection. The CDR3 loop spans 19 amino acids. V was clipped by 6 bases and J by 7 bases; unmatched bases: 18. Germline lookup yields CDR1 KGHDR and CDR2 SFDVKD. Regarding this clonotype: Its cognate antigen is unknown.

Regarding the study as a whole: Cumulated frequencies of public TCR beta families served to identify carriers of CMV plus the relevant HLA.

TCRdb re-derived calls from the reads in MiXCR, one entry per CDR3 protein. The sample lists hundreds of thousands of distinct CDR3 sequences, under 20% occurring once. This clonotype was sampled from a human donor in good health (CMV status not recorded). Some clones in this sample may be carry-over from other donors' samples. The gene calls are TRBV24-1 and TRBJ2-1; 12 positions agree with TRBD1. Sequencing was performed on PBMCs. The CDR3 DNA follows: TGTGCCACCAGTTCCGTTGGGACAGGGGGCTATATTGTAGGGAATGAGCAGTTCTTC. Translated, it gives CATSSVGTGGYIVGNEQFF.